This T cell receptor beta chain originates from a study of metastatic and nonmetastatic thyroid tumors. Study information: Repertoire data that came from the blood and tumor or nodule tissue of malignant and benign thyroid patients were compared.

All patients reached thyroid surgery having received no treatment beforehand. The V and J ends lost 8 bases and 4 bases, in that order; junction bases with no gene match: 6. This CDR3 spans 15 amino acids. MiXCR reprocessed the PCR reads for TCRdb. The table includes about 15,000 clones, around 22% detected once. This clone showed up just a few times. Antigen specificity is unknown. Study observations and caveats: Patients with malignant thyroid tumors reportedly had significantly higher TCR beta diversity than those with benign nodules, in blood and tumor.

Sequenced material: adjacent normal tissue. The sequence derives from a female donor with papillary thyroid cancer or a benign thyroid nodule (not recorded which). Some clones in this sample may be carry-over from other donors' samples. The J gene is TRBJ2-1, the V gene TRBV12-3 or TRBV12-4; the match to TRBD2 covers 12 bases. The chain's CDR3 is CASRPGTSGYNEQFF. The CDR3 DNA reads as TGTGCCAGCCGTCCCGGGACTAGCGGGTACAATGAGCAGTTCTTC.